Presented here are 14 T cell receptor beta chains from one specimen sequenced in a study of shared clonotypes between healthy human individuals. Only in-frame clones appear in the TCRdb table, and some are missing; sequencing was by immunoSEQ multiplex PCR. Of about 2.1 million clones in the sample, 80% to 95% were seen once. Naive CD8 cells lacked CD45RO, underwent positive selection for CCR7 and left out terminally differentiated effector memory CD45RA+ cells. What was sequenced was naive CD8+ T cells from PBMCs. Receptor source: a man aged 18 to 29 in good health. Some clones in this sample may be carry-over from other donors' samples.

The gene calls are TRBV4-1 and TRBJ2-7; TRBD2 agrees at 7 bases. Unmatched junction bases numbered 7, after V lost 6 bases and J lost 2 bases. CDR1 MGHRA and CDR2 YSYEKL come from the germline V gene. The CDR3 has 14 residues. The CDR3 coding sequence is TGCGCCAGCAGTCGGGGGGAAGCCCCCTACGAGCAGTACTTC. It specifies CASSRGEAPYEQYF.

This rearrangement joins TRBV7-8 to TRBJ2-3; the D is unclear. The CDR3 is 15 amino acids. Deletions cut 7 bases from V and 2 bases from J, with 16 bases between. Germline V gene lookup returns CDR1 SGHVS and CDR2 FQNEAQ. The CDR3 reads CASTSIYRNTDTQYF. CDR3 DNA sequence: TGTGCCAGCACCTCAATATACCGGAACACAGATACGCAGTATTTT.

The chain carries TRBV11-2 and TRBJ1-2; D is perhaps TRBD1 (5 bases). This CDR3 has 15 residues. CDR1 and CDR2 (germline): SGHAT, FQNNGV. V was cut by 0 bases and J by 4 bases, with 12 bases left in between. This CDR3 is CASSLDPDSPYGYTF. In DNA, the CDR3 is TGTGCCAGCAGCTTAGACCCCGACAGCCCCTATGGCTACACCTTC.

V and J are TRBV28 and TRBJ1-3; the D is unclear. This CDR3 comprises 17 residues. CDR1 and CDR2 (germline): MDHEN, SYDVKM. V lost 5 bases to trimming and J lost 0 bases, with 17 bases between them. CDR3 amino acids: CASSPYFEMFSGNTIYF. CDR3 coding DNA: TGTGCCAGCAGTCCTTATTTCGAGATGTTCTCTGGAAACACCATATATTTT.

V gene TRBV4-1 combines with J gene TRBJ2-3, with TRBD2 as a possible D gene (6 bases). Germline CDR1 MGHRA, CDR2 YSYEKL. With 1 base removed from V and 2 bases from J, the gap between germline ends came to 16 bases. This CDR3 is 17 amino acids long. The CDR3 DNA sequence: TGCGCCAGCAGCCAAGTTTCCGGGACTGCTTACACAGATACGCAGTATTTT. Translated: CASSQVSGTAYTDTQYF.

Remarks on this clone: This CDR3 is also generated by other DNA sequences in the sample. The chain combines TRBV27 with TRBJ1-5; no firm D call. Trimming took 3 bases from V and 0 from J, leaving 6 bases between them. This CDR3 region has 14 residues. Per the germline V gene, CDR1 is MNHEY and CDR2 is SMNVEV (reference sequence). As DNA, the CDR3 is TGTGCCAGCAGTTTGTCGTATAGCAATCAGCCCCAGCATTTT. Translated: CASSLSYSNQPQHF.

V usage is TRBV11-1 and J usage is TRBJ2-7, with D possibly matching TRBD1 (6 bases). V was trimmed by 5 bases and J by 2 bases, leaving 13 bases between them. Looked up from germline, CDR1 is SGHAT and CDR2 is FQDESV (reference sequence). The CDR3 runs 14 residues. The CDR3 sequence: CASSQNRVTYEQYF. DNA for the CDR3: TGTGCCAGCAGCCAGAACAGGGTAACCTACGAGCAGTACTTC. Full variable domain (outside the CDR3, taken from reference TRBV11-1 and TRBJ2-7): EAEVAQSPRYKITEKSQAVAFWCDPISGHATLYWYRQILGQGPELLVQFQDESVVDDSQLPKDRFSAERLKGVDSTLKIQPAELGDSAMYLCASSQNRVTYEQYFGPGTRLTVT.

The rearrangement links TRBV27 to TRBJ1-5, with 9 nucleotides matching TRBD1. Germline-derived CDR1 and CDR2 are MNHEY and SMNVEV (reference sequence). The CDR3 is 16 amino acids. Losses at the gene ends were 6 bases for V and 1 base for J; bases not matched to a gene: 7. In nucleotides, the CDR3 is TGTGCCAGCAGGACGAGAGGGACAGGGAGCAATCAGCCCCAGCATTTT. It yields the protein CASRTRGTGSNQPQHF.

This clone has a single count. The sample holds other DNA sequences that translate to the same CDR3. The rearrangement links TRBV9 to TRBJ2-1, with D possibly matching TRBD1 (6 bases). The germline V gene has CDR1 SGDLS and CDR2 YYNGEE. This CDR3 is 15 amino acids long. The V and J ends lost 2 bases and 0 bases respectively, with 9 bases between them. The DNA for the CDR3 is TGTGCCAGCAGCGTGGACAGTTCCTCCTACAATGAGCAGTTCTTC. Residues: CASSVDSSSYNEQFF. Full variable domain (outside the CDR3, taken from reference TRBV9 and TRBJ2-1): DSGVTQTPKHLITATGQRVTLRCSPRSGDLSVYWYQQSLDQGLQFLIQYYNGEERAKGNILERFSAQQFPDLHSELNLSSLELGDSALYFCASSVDSSSYNEQFFGPGTRLTVL.

The chain uses TRBV2 and TRBJ2-5, with no clear D. V was pared by 5 bases and J by 1 base, with 20 bases between. Looked up from germline, CDR1 is SNHLY and CDR2 is FYNNEI. This CDR3 comprises 17 residues. The CDR3 coding sequence is TGTGCCAGCAGTCCCAAATGGCCCCTACGTCCCCAAGAGACCCAGTACTTC. This sequence encodes CASSPKWPLRPQETQYF.

The chain recombines TRBV29-1 with TRBJ2-6, with D perhaps matching TRBD2 (5 bases). V was clipped by 7 bases and J by 4 bases, with 11 bases between them. This CDR3 is built from 13 residues. In germline, CDR1 is SQVTM, CDR2 ANQGSEA. The CDR3 here is CSAGWTGANVLTF. The CDR3 DNA reads as TGCAGCGCGGGGTGGACGGGGGCCAACGTCCTGACTTTC.

The rearrangement uses TRBV7-9 and TRBJ2-7; 9 bases are a match to TRBD2. The J segment lost 2 bases and the V segment lost 4 bases, leaving 9 bases of the junction unmatched. Germline-derived CDR1 and CDR2 are SEHNR and FQNEAQ (reference sequence). The CDR3 spans 16 residues. CDR3 DNA: TGTGCCAGCAGCTCGGGGTGGGCTAGCGGGACCTACGAGCAGTACTTC. Protein sequence: CASSSGWASGTYEQYF.

The rearrangement links TRBV7-2 to TRBJ2-1, with 10 bases that match TRBD2. The trim removed 5 bases at V and 4 bases at J, leaving 14 bases unmatched. CDR3 length: 18 residues. Germline assignment: CDR1 SGHTA and CDR2 FQGNSA. The CDR3 DNA follows: TGTGCCAGCAGCCTAATGATAATAGCGGGAGGCCCGTACAATGAGCAGTTCTTC. As protein: CASSLMIIAGGPYNEQFF.

The chain recombines TRBV10-3 with TRBJ1-3; 9 bases align to TRBD1. Germline lookup yields CDR1 ENHRY and CDR2 SYGVKD. This CDR3 is 17 amino acids long. V was clipped by 6 bases and J by 0 bases; unmatched bases: 9. Written as DNA, the CDR3 is TGTGCCATCAGAACACAAACAGGGGGCTTCTCTGGAAACACCATATATTTT. This gives the protein CAIRTQTGGFSGNTIYF.